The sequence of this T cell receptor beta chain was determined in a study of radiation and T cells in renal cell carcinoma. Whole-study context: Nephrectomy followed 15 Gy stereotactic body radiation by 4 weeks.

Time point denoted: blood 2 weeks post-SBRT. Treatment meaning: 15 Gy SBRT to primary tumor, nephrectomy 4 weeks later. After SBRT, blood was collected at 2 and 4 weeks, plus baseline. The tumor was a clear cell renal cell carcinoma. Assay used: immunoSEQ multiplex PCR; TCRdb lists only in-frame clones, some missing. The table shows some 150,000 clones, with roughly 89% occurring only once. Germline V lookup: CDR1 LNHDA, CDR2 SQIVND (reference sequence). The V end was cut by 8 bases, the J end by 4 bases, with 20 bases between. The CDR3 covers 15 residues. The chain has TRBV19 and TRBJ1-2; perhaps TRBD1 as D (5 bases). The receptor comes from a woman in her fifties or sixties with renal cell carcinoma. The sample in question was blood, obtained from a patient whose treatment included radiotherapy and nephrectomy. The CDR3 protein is CASVPRGDLGYGYTF. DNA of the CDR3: TGTGCCAGTGTCCCCCGTGGGGACCTTGGCTATGGCTACACCTTC.